In this sample, the clone carrying this TCR beta chain turned up many times. As yet, its antigen is unknown. One entry per CDR3 protein, called by TCRdb with MiXCR from the 5' RACE reads. The sample shows approximately 44,000 distinct CDR3 sequences, roughly an eighth of them seen only once. These data belong to a study of early T cells in non-severe SARS-CoV-2 infection. Study-wide points: Sequences matched to VDJdb favored anti-spike CD8 responses, while private and CD4 specificities were missed.

CDR1 SNHLY and CDR2 FYNNEI come from the germline V gene. This CDR3 spans 16 amino acids. Trimming stripped 1 base from V and 0 bases from J, with 12 bases between. The clonotype originates from an adult who was a healthcare worker with PCR-confirmed SARS-CoV-2 infection or an uninfected control (not recorded which). The chain recombines TRBV2 with TRBJ1-2; D may be TRBD1 (5 bases). Sequenced material: whole blood. CDR3 in DNA: TGTGCCAGCAGTGAAGGTCTGAGGGGCCCTAACTATGGCTACACCTTC. This codes for CASSEGLRGPNYGYTF. The full variable domain, its missing parts supplied by reference TRBV2 and TRBJ1-2, is EPEVTQTPSHQVTQMGQEVILRCVPISNHLYFYWYRQILGQKVEFLVSFYNNEISEKSEIFDDQFSVERPDGSNFTLKIRSTKLEDSAMYFCASSEGLRGPNYGYTFGSGTRLTVV.